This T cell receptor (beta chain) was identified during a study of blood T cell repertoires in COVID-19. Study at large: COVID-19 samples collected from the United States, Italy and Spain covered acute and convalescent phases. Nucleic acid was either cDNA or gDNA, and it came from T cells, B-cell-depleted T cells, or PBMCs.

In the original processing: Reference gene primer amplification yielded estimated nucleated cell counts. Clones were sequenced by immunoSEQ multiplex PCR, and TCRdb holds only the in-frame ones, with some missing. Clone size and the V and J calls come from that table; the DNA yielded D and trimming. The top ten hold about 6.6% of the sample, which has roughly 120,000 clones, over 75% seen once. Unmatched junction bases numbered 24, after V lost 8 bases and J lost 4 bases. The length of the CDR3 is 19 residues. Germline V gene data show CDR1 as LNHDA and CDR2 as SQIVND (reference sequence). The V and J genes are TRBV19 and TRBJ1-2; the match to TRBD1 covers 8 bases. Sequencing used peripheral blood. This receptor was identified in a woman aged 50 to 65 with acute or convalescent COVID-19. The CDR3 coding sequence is TGTGCCAGTTCAACCCTCCCCGGGCAGGGGGCTCGAGGGACCTATGGCTACACCTTC. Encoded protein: CASSTLPGQGARGTYGYTF.